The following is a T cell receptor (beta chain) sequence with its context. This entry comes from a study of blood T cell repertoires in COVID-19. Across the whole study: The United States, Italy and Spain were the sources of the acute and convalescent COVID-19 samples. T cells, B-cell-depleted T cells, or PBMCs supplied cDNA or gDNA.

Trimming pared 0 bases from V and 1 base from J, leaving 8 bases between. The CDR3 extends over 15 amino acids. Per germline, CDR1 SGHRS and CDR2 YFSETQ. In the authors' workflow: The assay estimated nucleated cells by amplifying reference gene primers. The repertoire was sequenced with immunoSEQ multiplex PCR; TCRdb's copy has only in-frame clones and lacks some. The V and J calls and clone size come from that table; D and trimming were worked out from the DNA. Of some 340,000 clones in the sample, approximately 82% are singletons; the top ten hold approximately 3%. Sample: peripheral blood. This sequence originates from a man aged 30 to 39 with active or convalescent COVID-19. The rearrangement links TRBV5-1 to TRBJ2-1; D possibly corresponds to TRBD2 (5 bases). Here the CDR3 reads CASSLGGLSYNEQFF. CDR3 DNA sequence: TGCGCCAGCAGCTTGGGTGGACTTTCCTACAATGAGCAGTTCTTC.